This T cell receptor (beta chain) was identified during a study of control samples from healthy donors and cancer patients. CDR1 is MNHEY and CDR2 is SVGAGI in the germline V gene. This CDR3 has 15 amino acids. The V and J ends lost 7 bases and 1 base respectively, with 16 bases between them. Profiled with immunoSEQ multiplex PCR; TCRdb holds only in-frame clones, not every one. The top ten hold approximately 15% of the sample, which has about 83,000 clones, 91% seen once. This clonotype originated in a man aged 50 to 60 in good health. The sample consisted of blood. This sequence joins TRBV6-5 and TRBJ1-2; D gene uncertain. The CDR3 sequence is CASTRGREGNYGYTF. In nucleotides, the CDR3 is TGTGCCAGCACGCGGGGAAGAGAGGGTAACTATGGCTACACCTTC.